These 8 T cell receptor beta chains came from one sample sequenced in a study of cytomegalovirus exposure and HLA in healthy donors (dated by TCRdb to 2016 to 2017). The library was prepared using the immunoSEQ multiplex PCR assay. For the multiplex PCR, a mixture combining 60 forward primers for TCR Vbeta segments and 13 reverse primers for TCR Jbeta segments was used. TCRdb's version of the immuneACCESS table is confined to in-frame rearrangements and falls short of the full clone set. An unresolved V gene accounts for under half of the shortfall where checked; the remainder is of unknown origin. The sample profile shows about 170,000 clones; 85% of them were found once. The biggest ten clones account for 1% of the sample. Specimen: PBMCs. Source of these receptors: a boy younger than 10 in good health and CMV-seronegative.

The CDR3 reads CASSQVQLIYGYTF. Written as DNA, the CDR3 is TGCGCCAGCAGCCAAGTACAGCTGATCTATGGCTACACCTTC. This rearrangement joins TRBV4-1 to TRBJ1-2, with D unclear. This CDR3 region has 14 residues. The ends were cut back, 1 base at V and 4 bases at J, with 10 bases in the middle. The V gene's germline CDR1 is MGHRA and CDR2 YSYEKL.

The chain recombines TRBV27 with TRBJ2-1; 11 nucleotides match TRBD1. The CDR3 extends over 14 amino acids. The germline CDR1 and CDR2 sequences are MNHEY and SMNVEV (reference sequence). Germline trimming cut 7 bases from V and 6 bases from J; bases unmatched to any gene: 5. The CDR3 reads CASTSGTGGNEQFF. The CDR3 bases are TGTGCCAGCACGTCCGGGACAGGGGGCAATGAGCAGTTCTTC.

The V call is TRBV7-9, the J call TRBJ2-1; TRBD2 matches 13 bases. The CDR3 runs to 15 residues. Germline lookup yields CDR1 SEHNR and CDR2 FQNEAQ (reference sequence). The J segment lost 6 bases and the V segment lost 5 bases, leaving 4 bases of the junction unmatched. The CDR3 nucleotides read TGTGCCAGCAGCCCCGGACTAGCGGGAGTCAATGAGCAGTTCTTC. It yields the protein CASSPGLAGVNEQFF.

J is TRBJ2-1 and V is TRBV6-6, with a possible D match to TRBD2 (5 bases). Germline CDR1 is MNHNY and CDR2 is SVGAGI (reference sequence). V lost 2 bases and J 3 bases, leaving 14 bases between the germline ends. The CDR3 covers 16 residues. The CDR3 spells CASSYLSQRFYNEQFF. CDR3 nucleotide sequence: TGTGCCAGCAGTTACCTCTCCCAGCGGTTCTACAATGAGCAGTTCTTC.

This chain connects TRBV27 to TRBJ2-3; D perhaps matches TRBD2 (6 bases). Germline values: CDR1 MNHEY, CDR2 SMNVEV (reference sequence). V lost 1 base and J lost 2, with 10 bases in between. The CDR3 extends over 15 amino acids. The CDR3 DNA follows: TGTGCCAGCAGTTTATGGGCGGGAAACACAGATACGCAGTATTTT. It specifies CASSLWAGNTDTQYF.

The rearrangement joins TRBV5-1 to TRBJ1-6; TRBD1 matches 11 bases. Looked up from germline, CDR1 is SGHRS and CDR2 is YFSETQ. The CDR3 consists of 15 residues. The junction had 8 bases not matched to a gene; V was cut back by 5 bases and J by 10 bases. CDR3 residues: CASSRIGQGASPLHF. CDR3 DNA sequence: TGCGCCAGCAGTCGTATCGGACAGGGGGCCTCACCCCTCCACTTT. Filled out from reference TRBV5-1 and TRBJ1-6, the complete variable domain reads KAGVTQTPRYLIKTRGQQVTLSCSPISGHRSVSWYQQTPGQGLQFLFEYFSETQRNKGNFPGRFSGRQFSNSRSEMNVSTLELGDSALYLCASSRIGQGASPLHFGNGTRLTVT.

V and J are TRBV29-1 and TRBJ1-5; 12 bases fit TRBD1. V shed 4 bases, J shed 0 bases, and the junction held 7 bases outside the gene matches. Germline V CDR1 and CDR2: SQVTM, ANQGSEA. The length of the CDR3 is 17 residues. CDR3 region: CSVGGTGGIYSNQPQHF. Written as DNA, the CDR3 is TGCAGCGTTGGGGGGACAGGGGGCATTTATAGCAATCAGCCCCAGCATTTT.

The chain combines TRBV7-2 with TRBJ2-7; tentatively, D is TRBD1 (6 bases). CDR3 length equals 13 residues. Trimming cost V 5 bases and J 7 bases, with 15 bases left between them. The germline CDR1 and CDR2 sequences are SGHTA and FQGNSA. CDR3 protein: CASSPQTGREQYF. The CDR3 nucleotides are TGTGCCAGCAGCCCCCAGACAGGTAGGGAGCAGTACTTC. Together with reference TRBV7-2 and TRBJ2-7, the CDR3 gives the full variable domain: GAGVSQSPSNKVTEKGKDVELRCDPISGHTALYWYRQSLGQGLEFLIYFQGNSAPDKSGLPSDRFSAERTGGSVSTLTIQRTQQEDSAVYLCASSPQTGREQYFGPGTRLTVT.